This TCR beta chain came from a study of T cells in localized non-small cell lung cancer. This CDR3 region has 15 residues. Germline lookup yields CDR1 ENHRY and CDR2 SYGVKD. J was trimmed by 0 bases and V by 3 bases; bases with no gene match: 4. Sequencing was performed with immunoSEQ multiplex PCR; in TCRdb, only in-frame clones are kept and a portion is missing. This sample has some 56,000 clones, with 86% found just once. This specimen consisted of peripheral blood, obtained before any cancer treatment. This receptor was identified in a woman aged 40 to 75 with stage I lung adenocarcinoma. V and J are TRBV10-3 and TRBJ2-7, with 8 bases fitting TRBD1. In nucleotides, the CDR3 is TGTGCCATCAGTGAACCGGGACAGGTCTCCTACGAGCAGTACTTC. It specifies CAISEPGQVSYEQYF.